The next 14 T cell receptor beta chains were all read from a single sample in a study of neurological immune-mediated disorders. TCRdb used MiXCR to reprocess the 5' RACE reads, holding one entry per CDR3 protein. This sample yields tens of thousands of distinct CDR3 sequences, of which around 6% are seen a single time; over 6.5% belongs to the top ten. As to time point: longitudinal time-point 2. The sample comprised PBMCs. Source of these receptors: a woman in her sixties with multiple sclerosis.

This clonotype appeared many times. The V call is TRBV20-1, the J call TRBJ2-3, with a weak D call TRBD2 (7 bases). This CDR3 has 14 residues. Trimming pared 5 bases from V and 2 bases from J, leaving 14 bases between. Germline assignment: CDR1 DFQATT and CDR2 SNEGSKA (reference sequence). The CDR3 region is CSADRGAATDTQYF. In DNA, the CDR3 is TGCAGTGCTGACCGGGGGGCTGCCACAGATACGCAGTATTTT.

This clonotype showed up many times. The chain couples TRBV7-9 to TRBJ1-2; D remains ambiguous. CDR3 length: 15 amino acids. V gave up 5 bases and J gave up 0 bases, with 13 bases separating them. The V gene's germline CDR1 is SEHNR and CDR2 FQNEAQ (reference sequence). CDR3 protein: CASSAGSLTNYGYTF. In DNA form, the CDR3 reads TGTGCCAGCAGCGCCGGGTCTTTGACTAACTATGGCTACACCTTC. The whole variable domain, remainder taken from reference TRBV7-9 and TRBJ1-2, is DTGVSQNPRHKITKRGQNVTFRCDPISEHNRLYWYRQTLGQGPEFLTYFQNEAQLEKSRLLSDRFSAERPKGSFSTLEIQRTEQGDSAMYLCASSAGSLTNYGYTFGSGTRLTVV.

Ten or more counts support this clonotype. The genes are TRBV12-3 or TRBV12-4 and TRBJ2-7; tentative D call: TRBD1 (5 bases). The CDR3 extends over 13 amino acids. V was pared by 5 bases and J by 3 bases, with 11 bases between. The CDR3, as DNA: TGTGCCAGCAGTCGAACACAGGACTACGAGCAGTACTTC. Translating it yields CASSRTQDYEQYF.

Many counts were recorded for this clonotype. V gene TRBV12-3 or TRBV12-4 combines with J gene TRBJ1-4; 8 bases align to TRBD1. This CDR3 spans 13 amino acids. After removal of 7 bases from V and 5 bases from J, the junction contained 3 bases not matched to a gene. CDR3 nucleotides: TGTGCCAGCACCGGGGACAGGAATGAAAAACTGTTTTTT. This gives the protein CASTGDRNEKLFF.

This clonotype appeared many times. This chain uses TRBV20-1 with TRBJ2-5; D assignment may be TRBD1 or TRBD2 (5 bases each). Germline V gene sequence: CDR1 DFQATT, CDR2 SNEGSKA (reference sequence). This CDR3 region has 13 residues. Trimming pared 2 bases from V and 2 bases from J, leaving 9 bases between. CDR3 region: CSARRGEQETQYF. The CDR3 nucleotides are TGCAGTGCTAGAAGAGGGGAACAAGAGACCCAGTACTTC.

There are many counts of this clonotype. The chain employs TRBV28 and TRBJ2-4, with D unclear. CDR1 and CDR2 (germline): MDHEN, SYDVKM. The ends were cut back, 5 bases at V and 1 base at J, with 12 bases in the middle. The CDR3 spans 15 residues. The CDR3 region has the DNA TGTGCCAGCAGTACTCCGACCTTGGCCAAAAACATTCAGTACTTC. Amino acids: CASSTPTLAKNIQYF.

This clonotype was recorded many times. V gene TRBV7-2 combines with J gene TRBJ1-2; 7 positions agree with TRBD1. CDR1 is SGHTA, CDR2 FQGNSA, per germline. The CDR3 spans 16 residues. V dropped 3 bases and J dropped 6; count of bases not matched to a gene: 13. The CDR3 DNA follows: TGTGCCAGCAGCTTGACCCAAACCTTAACAGGGGATGGCTACACCTTC. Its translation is CASSLTQTLTGDGYTF.

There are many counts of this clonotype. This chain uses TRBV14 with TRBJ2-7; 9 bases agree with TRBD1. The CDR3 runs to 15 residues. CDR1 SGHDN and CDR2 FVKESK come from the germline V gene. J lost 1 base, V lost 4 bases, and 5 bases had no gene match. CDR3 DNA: TGTGCCAGCAGCCTAACAGGGGGCAATTCCTACGAGCAGTACTTC. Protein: CASSLTGGNSYEQYF.

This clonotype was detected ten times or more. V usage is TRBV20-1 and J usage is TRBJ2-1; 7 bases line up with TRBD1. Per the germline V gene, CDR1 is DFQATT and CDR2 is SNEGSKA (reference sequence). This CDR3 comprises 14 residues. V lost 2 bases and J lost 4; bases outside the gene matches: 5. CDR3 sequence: CSARRGQFYNEQFF. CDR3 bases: TGCAGTGCTAGAAGGGGACAGTTTTACAATGAGCAGTTCTTC.

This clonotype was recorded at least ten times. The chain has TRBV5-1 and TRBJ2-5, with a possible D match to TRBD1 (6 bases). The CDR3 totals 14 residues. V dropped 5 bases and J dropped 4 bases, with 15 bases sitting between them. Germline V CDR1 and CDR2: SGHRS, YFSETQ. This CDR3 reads CASRIQGAAETQYF. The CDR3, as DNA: TGCGCCAGCAGAATACAGGGAGCAGCAGAGACCCAGTACTTC. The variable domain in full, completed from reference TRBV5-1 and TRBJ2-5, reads KAGVTQTPRYLIKTRGQQVTLSCSPISGHRSVSWYQQTPGQGLQFLFEYFSETQRNKGNFPGRFSGRQFSNSRSEMNVSTLELGDSALYLCASRIQGAAETQYFGPGTRLLVL.

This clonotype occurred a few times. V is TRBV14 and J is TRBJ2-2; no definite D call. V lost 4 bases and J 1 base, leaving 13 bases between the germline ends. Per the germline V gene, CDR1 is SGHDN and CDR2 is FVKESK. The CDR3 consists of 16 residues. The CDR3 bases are TGTGCCAGCAGCCCCAGTCGGACGGGGAACACCGGGGAGCTGTTTTTT. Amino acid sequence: CASSPSRTGNTGELFF.

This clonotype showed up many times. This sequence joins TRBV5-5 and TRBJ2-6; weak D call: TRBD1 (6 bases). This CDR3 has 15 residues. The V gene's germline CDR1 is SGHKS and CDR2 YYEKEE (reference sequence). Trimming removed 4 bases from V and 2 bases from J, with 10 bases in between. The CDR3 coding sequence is TGTGCCAGCAGCCCTACAGGGACTGGGGCCAACGTCCTGACTTTC. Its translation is CASSPTGTGANVLTF.

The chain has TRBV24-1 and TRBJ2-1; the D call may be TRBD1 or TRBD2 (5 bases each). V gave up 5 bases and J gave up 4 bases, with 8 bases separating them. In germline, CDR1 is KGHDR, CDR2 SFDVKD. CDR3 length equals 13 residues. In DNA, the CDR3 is TGTGCCACCAGTGCTGGGACGTACAATGAGCAGTTCTTC. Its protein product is CATSAGTYNEQFF.

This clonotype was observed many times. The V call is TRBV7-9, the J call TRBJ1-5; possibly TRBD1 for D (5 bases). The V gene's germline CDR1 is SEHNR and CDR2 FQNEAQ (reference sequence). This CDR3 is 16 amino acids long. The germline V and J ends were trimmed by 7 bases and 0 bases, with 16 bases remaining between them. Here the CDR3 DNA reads TGTGCCAGCACCCCCTTGGGGGTATATAGCAATCAGCCCCAGCATTTT. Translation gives CASTPLGVYSNQPQHF.